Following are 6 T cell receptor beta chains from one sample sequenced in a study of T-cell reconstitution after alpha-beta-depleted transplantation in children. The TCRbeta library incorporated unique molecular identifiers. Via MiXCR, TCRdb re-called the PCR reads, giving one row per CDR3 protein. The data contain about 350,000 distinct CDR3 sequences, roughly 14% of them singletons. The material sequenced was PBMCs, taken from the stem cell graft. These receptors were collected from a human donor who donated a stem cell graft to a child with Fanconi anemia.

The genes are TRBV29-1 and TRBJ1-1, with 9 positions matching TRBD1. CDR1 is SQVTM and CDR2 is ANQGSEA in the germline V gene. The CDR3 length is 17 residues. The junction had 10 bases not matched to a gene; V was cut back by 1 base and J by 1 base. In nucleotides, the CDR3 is TGCAGCGTTGAAGGCGTAGCACAGGGGGCAAGGAACACTGAAGCTTTCTTT. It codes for CSVEGVAQGARNTEAFF.

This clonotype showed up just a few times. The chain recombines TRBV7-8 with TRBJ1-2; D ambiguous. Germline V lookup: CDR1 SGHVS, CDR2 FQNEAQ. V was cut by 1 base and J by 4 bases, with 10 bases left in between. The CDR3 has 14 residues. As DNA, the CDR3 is TGTGCCAGCAGCTTAGTCTATCCCCGCTATGGCTACACCTTC. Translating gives CASSLVYPRYGYTF.

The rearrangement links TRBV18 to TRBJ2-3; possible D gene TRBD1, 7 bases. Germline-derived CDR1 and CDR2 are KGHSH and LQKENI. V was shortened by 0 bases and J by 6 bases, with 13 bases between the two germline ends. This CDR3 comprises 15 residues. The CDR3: CASSPPQGGRDTQYF. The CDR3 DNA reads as TGTGCCAGCTCACCACCCCAGGGGGGCCGGGATACGCAGTATTTT.

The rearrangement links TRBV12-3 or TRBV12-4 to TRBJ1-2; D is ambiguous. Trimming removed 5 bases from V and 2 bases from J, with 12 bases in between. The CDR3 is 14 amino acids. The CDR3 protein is CASSQTGLNYGYTF. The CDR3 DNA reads TGTGCCAGCAGTCAGACGGGCCTAAACTATGGCTACACCTTC.

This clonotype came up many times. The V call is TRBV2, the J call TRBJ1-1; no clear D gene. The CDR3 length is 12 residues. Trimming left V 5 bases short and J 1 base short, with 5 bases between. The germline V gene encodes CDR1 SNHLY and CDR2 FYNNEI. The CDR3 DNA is TGTGCCAGCAGTCAGGAGAACACTGAAGCTTTCTTT. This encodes CASSQENTEAFF.

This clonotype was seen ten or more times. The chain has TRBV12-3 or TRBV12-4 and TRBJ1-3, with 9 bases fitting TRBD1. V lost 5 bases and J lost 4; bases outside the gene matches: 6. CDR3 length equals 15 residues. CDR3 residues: CASSTTGGAGNTIYF. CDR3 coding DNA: TGTGCCAGCAGTACCACAGGGGGCGCGGGAAACACCATATATTTT.